This TCR beta chain was profiled in a study of CD8+ T cells in alopecia areata. Study findings and constraints: Normal skin's resident alphabeta T cells are also sequenced in scalp samples. Many expanded lesional clones remained in scalp and blood on tofacitinib. For patients receiving tofacitinib, scalp clonality and expanded CD8+ clones among the top 100 significantly decreased.

Treatment indicated: oral pan-JAK inhibitor, 5-10 mg twice daily. The sorting of PBMCs gave CD4+ and CD8+ T cells. The CDR3 contains 13 residues. Germline loops: CDR1 SGHTA, CDR2 FQGNSA. The germline V and J ends were trimmed by 5 bases and 4 bases, with 12 bases remaining between them. This clone turned up a few times. Its antigen is not identified. Sequencing used cDNA as its template, made by extracting RNA and reverse transcribing it. Produced via immunoSEQ multiplex PCR; TCRdb's table is partial and in-frame only. The sample records approximately 45,000 clones, about three fifths being singletons. This sequence was found in a human donor with alopecia areata. Sequences were derived from CD8+ T cells sorted from blood, sampled at week 4, from a patient treated with tofacitinib. The chain recombines TRBV7-2 with TRBJ2-7; D possibly matches TRBD1 or TRBD2 (5 bases each). The CDR3 spells CASSPWGGYEQYF. Written as DNA, the CDR3 is TGTGCCAGCAGCCCGTGGGGCGGGTACGAGCAGTACTTC.